Listed here are 7 T cell receptor beta chains from one sample, sequenced in a study of cytomegalovirus exposure and HLA in healthy donors. Data came from immunoSEQ multiplex PCR; TCRdb stores just in-frame clones and leaves some out. The sample records about 110,000 clones, around nine tenths being singletons. The specimen was PBMCs. Receptors were obtained from a woman aged 18-29 years in good health and CMV-seronegative.

The V and J genes are TRBV20-1 and TRBJ2-1; D perhaps matches TRBD1 (6 bases). Germline CDR1 reads DFQATT; CDR2 reads SNEGSKA (reference sequence). With 5 bases removed from V and 9 bases from J, the gap between germline ends came to 11 bases. The CDR3 is 11 amino acids. CDR3 amino acids: CSAHRVGEQFF. Written as DNA, the CDR3 is TGCAGTGCTCACAGGGTAGGTGAGCAGTTCTTC.

The gene calls are TRBV28 and TRBJ2-2; D is unresolved. The CDR3 has 16 residues. CDR1 is MDHEN, CDR2 SYDVKM, per germline. The ends were cut back, 6 bases at V and 1 base at J, with 15 bases in the middle. The CDR3, as DNA: TGTGCCAGCAGCCTCCTCGCGGAGATGAACACCGGGGAGCTGTTTTTT. Translated: CASSLLAEMNTGELFF.

The V call is TRBV30, the J call TRBJ2-5; 11 nucleotides align to TRBD1. This CDR3 contains 15 residues. Germline-derived CDR1 and CDR2 are GTSNPN and SVGIG (reference sequence). V dropped 1 base and J dropped 4; count of bases not matched to a gene: 5. CDR3 region: CAWSEGQGARETQYF. The CDR3 coding sequence is TGTGCCTGGAGTGAAGGACAGGGGGCGAGAGAGACCCAGTACTTC.

The chain carries TRBV14 and TRBJ1-4; D remains unclear. CDR1 and CDR2 (germline): SGHDN, FVKESK. Trimming removed 1 base at V and 0 bases at J, with 6 bases between. CDR3 size: 15 residues. CDR3 bases: TGTGCCAGCAGCCAAGCTTCAGCAACTAATGAAAAACTGTTTTTT. Amino acids: CASSQASATNEKLFF.

This chain joins TRBV27 and TRBJ1-4, with TRBD1 as a possible D gene (6 bases). Germline CDR1 is MNHEY and CDR2 is SMNVEV (reference sequence). There are 17 residues in the CDR3. Trimming cost V 3 bases and J 0 bases, with 14 bases left between them. CDR3 region: CASSFVGGPATNEKLFF. In DNA form, the CDR3 reads TGTGCCAGCAGTTTCGTCGGGGGGCCGGCAACTAATGAAAAACTGTTTTTT.

The rearrangement links TRBV5-4 to TRBJ2-1; 10 bases agree with TRBD1. The V segment lost 4 bases and the J segment 9 bases; nucleotides outside the gene matches: 7. Germline lookup yields CDR1 SGHNT and CDR2 YYREEE (reference sequence). The CDR3 is 14 residues long. The CDR3 sequence is CASSRKTGGSEQFF. CDR3 DNA: TGTGCCAGCAGCCGAAAGACAGGGGGCTCTGAGCAGTTCTTC.

This chain links TRBV7-2 with TRBJ1-2; 8 bases line up with TRBD1. There are 13 residues in the CDR3. The junction had 2 bases not matched to a gene; V was cut back by 4 bases and J by 4 bases. In germline, CDR1 is SGHTA, CDR2 FQGNSA. For the CDR3, the DNA is TGTGCCAGCAGCTCAGGACAGGGCTATGGCTACACCTTC. Encoded protein: CASSSGQGYGYTF.